This TCR beta chain was identified during a study of PD-1 blockade in classical Hodgkin lymphoma. Across the whole study: Patients were given intravenous nivolumab, 3 mg/kg, every 2 weeks.

Every patient had relapsed following autologous stem cell transplantation, and cohorts differed in brentuximab vedotin exposure. Complete response, partial response or progressive disease was each patient's best response. Using immunoSEQ multiplex PCR, the repertoire was profiled, and TCRdb retains in-frame clones only, with some absent. The sample consists of about 53,000 clones, approximately 84% of them appearing once. The V gene end was trimmed by 4 bases and the J gene end by 3 bases; junction bases not matched to a gene: 20. CDR3 length equals 20 residues. CDR1 is SGHDN and CDR2 is FVKESK in the germline V gene. Study-wide findings and caveats: Newly diagnosed patients reportedly had lower baseline TCR diversity than healthy donors. Why repertoires differed is undefined; disease activity or prior therapy possibly contributed.

On this clone: Antigen: not known.

The sequencing here drew on peripheral blood mononuclear cells (PBMCs), taken at baseline. The rearrangement links TRBV14 to TRBJ2-1; 8 positions match TRBD2. This sequence originates from a human donor with classical Hodgkin lymphoma. The CDR3 here is CASSPTPQVLAGGFYNEQFF. For the CDR3, the DNA is TGTGCCAGCAGCCCGACCCCGCAGGTTCTGGCGGGAGGTTTCTACAATGAGCAGTTCTTC.